Listed below are T cell receptor beta chains from one sample, sequenced in a study of sequential checkpoint blockade in melanoma. The table came from immunoSEQ multiplex PCR; TCRdb's copy has only in-frame clones and leaves some out. The repertoire includes around 34,000 clones, approximately 77% of them detected once, and 18% sits in the top ten. Sequenced here: CD8+ T cells sorted from blood (inferred from file names), sampled from a patient given nivolumab and ipilimumab in sequence. The receptors were sampled from a human donor with melanoma. Each CDR3 is given with its conserved first and last residue. A D gene is named only where the DNA matches it firmly. Rows give clone size only sometimes, using once, few, many, or a class for an expanded clone.

D	size	V	J	CDR3	DNA
TRBD1	-	TRBV28	TRBJ1-5	CASSWTGGINQPQHF	TGTGCCAGCAGTTGGACAGGGGGTATCAATCAGCCCCAGCATTTT
TRBD1	-	TRBV28	TRBJ2-7	CASRTGGSEQYF	TGTGCCAGCAGAACAGGGGGCTCCGAGCAGTACTTC
TRBD1	few	TRBV6-4	TRBJ1-5	CASRDRGLDQPQHF	TGTGCCAGCAGGGACAGGGGGCTTGATCAGCCCCAGCATTTT
TRBD2	-	TRBV7-9	TRBJ2-3	CASSLVGDYTDTQYF	TGTGCCAGCAGCTTAGTAGGGGACTACACAGATACGCAGTATTTT
TRBD1	-	TRBV27	TRBJ1-4	CASRRTGRATDEKLFF	TGTGCCAGCAGGAGGACAGGGCGAGCGACAGATGAAAAACTGTTTTTT
-	-	TRBV2	TRBJ1-5	CASSTGNSNQPQHF	TGTGCCAGCAGTACAGGGAACAGCAATCAGCCCCAGCATTTT
-	once	TRBV7-8	TRBJ1-2	CASSGTQGRAYGYTF	TGTGCCAGCAGTGGTACTCAGGGGAGGGCCTATGGCTACACCTTC
-	-	TRBV15	TRBJ1-2	CATKGRGYGYTF	TGTGCCACCAAGGGGAGGGGTTATGGCTACACCTTC
-	-	TRBV5-6	TRBJ1-5	CASSRGPPGGNQPQHF	TGTGCCAGCAGCCGGGGACCCCCGGGGGGGAATCAGCCCCAGCATTTT
TRBD1	once	TRBV27	TRBJ2-7	CASSYRDSSYEQYF	TGTGCCAGCAGTTACCGGGACAGCTCCTACGAGCAGTACTTC
-	-	TRBV5-6	TRBJ1-2	CASSLVVEGGFYGYTF	TGTGCCAGCAGCTTGGTTGTTGAGGGAGGATTCTATGGCTACACCTTC
TRBD2	-	TRBV19	TRBJ2-1	CASSRLADHNEQFF	TGTGCCAGTAGCAGACTAGCGGATCACAATGAGCAGTTCTTC
TRBD2	-	TRBV7-8	TRBJ2-7	CASSTGGSSYEQYF	TGTGCCAGCAGCACCGGGGGGAGCTCCTACGAGCAGTACTTC
TRBD2	-	TRBV5-1	TRBJ2-1	CASSRRSLAELDEQFF	TGCGCCAGCAGCCGGAGGTCGCTAGCGGAGTTGGATGAGCAGTTCTTC
TRBD1	-	TRBV13	TRBJ2-7	CASSGLGTGSREQYF	TGTGCCAGCAGCGGTCTCGGGACAGGGTCTCGCGAGCAGTACTTC
-	-	TRBV9	TRBJ2-1	CASSHRLTSSYNEQFF	TGTGCCAGCAGCCACAGGCTAACCAGCTCCTACAATGAGCAGTTCTTC
-	-	TRBV5-1	TRBJ2-7	CASSGRGNDEQYF	TGCGCCAGCAGCGGTAGAGGGAACGACGAGCAGTACTTC
TRBD1	-	TRBV5-1	TRBJ2-5	CASSFFPGTGGLQETQYF	TGCGCCAGCAGCTTTTTCCCCGGGACAGGGGGCCTCCAAGAGACCCAGTACTTC
-	-	TRBV27	TRBJ2-7	CASSLRGRGVYEQYF	TGTGCCAGCAGCCTGAGAGGCAGGGGAGTATACGAGCAGTACTTC
-	-	TRBV30	TRBJ2-7	CAWSVSSGIPNF	TGTGCCTGGAGTGTCTCCTCAGGGATCCCCAATTTC
-	-	TRBV21-1	TRBJ2-7	CASLTPLRGPYEQYF	TGTGCCAGCCTCACCCCGCTGCGGGGACCCTACGAGCAGTACTTC
-	-	TRBV28	TRBJ1-5	CASSFRGRVLNQPQHF	TGTGCCAGCAGTTTCAGGGGAAGGGTCCTTAATCAGCCCCAGCATTTT
-	few	TRBV19	TRBJ2-7	CASSTRFRGEAYEQYF	TGTGCCAGTAGTACTCGATTCAGGGGAGAAGCCTACGAGCAGTACTTC
-	-	TRBV27	TRBJ1-1	CASSLGRINTEAFF	TGTGCCAGCAGTTTAGGCAGGATCAACACTGAAGCTTTCTTT
-	once	TRBV4-1	TRBJ1-5	CASSQDLGYQPQHF	TGCGCCAGCAGCCAAGATCTAGGTTATCAGCCCCAGCATTTT
-	-	TRBV10-3	TRBJ2-3	CAISESQDTDTQYF	TGTGCCATCAGTGAAAGCCAGGACACAGATACGCAGTATTTT
TRBD1	-	TRBV30	TRBJ1-1	CAWSPPTGVAFF	TGTGCCTGGAGTCCACCGACAGGGGTCGCTTTCTTT
-	-	TRBV19	TRBJ2-5	CASSSWSQETQYF	TGTGCCAGTAGCTCGTGGAGCCAAGAGACCCAGTACTTC
-	-	TRBV15	TRBJ1-1	CATSRTRRVEAFF	TGTGCCACCAGCAGGACCCGGCGGGTTGAAGCTTTCTTT
-	-	TRBV5-6	TRBJ1-1	CASSSITGVRTEAFF	TGTGCCAGCAGCTCTATAACAGGAGTCAGGACTGAAGCTTTCTTT
-	-	TRBV27	TRBJ1-5	CASSLGGVGQPQHF	TGTGCCAGCAGTTTGGGGGGTGTTGGTCAGCCCCAGCATTTT
TRBD2	-	TRBV2	TRBJ2-7	CASSPLAGGIDEQYF	TGTGCCAGCAGTCCACTAGCGGGGGGAATAGACGAGCAGTACTTC
TRBD1	-	TRBV5-6	TRBJ1-1	CASIRQGGYTEAFF	TGTGCCAGCATCAGACAGGGAGGTTACACTGAAGCTTTCTTT
TRBD1	once	TRBV2	TRBJ1-2	CASIPRDWDRGKKGYTF	TGTGCCAGCATCCCCAGAGACTGGGACAGGGGAAAAAAAGGCTACACCTTC
TRBD1	-	TRBV6-6	TRBJ2-7	CASSYSGQYYEQYF	TGTGCCAGCAGTTACTCGGGACAGTACTACGAGCAGTACTTC
-	few	TRBV10-3	TRBJ2-3	CAISESEGSADTQYF	TGTGCCATCAGTGAGTCGGAGGGCAGCGCAGATACGCAGTATTTT
-	-	TRBV6-5	TRBJ2-7	CASSYSSGFAHEQYF	TGTGCCAGCAGTTACTCGAGCGGTTTTGCCCACGAGCAGTACTTC
TRBD2	-	TRBV7-2	TRBJ2-1	CASSGLTSGALYNEQFF	TGTGCCAGCAGCGGACTGACTAGCGGGGCGCTCTACAATGAGCAGTTCTTC
TRBD1	-	TRBV29-1	TRBJ1-2	CSVHLSAGGSGYTF	TGCAGCGTTCATCTCTCGGCAGGGGGAAGCGGCTACACCTTC
TRBD1	few	TRBV19	TRBJ1-5	CASSPRDRNQPQHF	TGTGCCAGTAGTCCACGGGACAGGAATCAGCCCCAGCATTTT
-	-	TRBV27	TRBJ2-7	CASSPLGSGDLYEQYF	TGTGCCAGCAGTCCGCTCGGATCAGGGGACCTATACGAGCAGTACTTC
TRBD1	-	TRBV9	TRBJ1-1	CASSVDRGGTEAFF	TGTGCCAGCAGCGTCGACAGGGGAGGGACTGAAGCTTTCTTT
TRBD1	once	TRBV7-2	TRBJ1-1	CASSQTGGLPNTEAFF	TGTGCCAGCAGCCAGACAGGGGGACTCCCGAACACTGAAGCTTTCTTT
-	once	TRBV27	TRBJ2-5	CASSLSRLGTQYF	TGTGCCAGCAGTTTATCGCGGCTCGGGACCCAGTACTTC
-	once	TRBV27	TRBJ1-2	CASSLSNRNSYGYTF	TGTGCCAGCAGTTTATCGAACAGGAATAGCTATGGCTACACCTTC
-	-	TRBV19	TRBJ1-1	CASSIDAENTEAFF	TGTGCCAGTAGTATAGATGCGGAGAACACTGAAGCTTTCTTT